The rows below give T cell receptor beta chains drawn from one sample of a study of Ad26.COV2.S vaccination and SARS-CoV-2 variants. Sequencing was performed with immunoSEQ multiplex PCR; in TCRdb, only in-frame clones are kept and a portion is missing. The sample lists about 350,000 clones, less than 90% seen once, with approximately 12% in the top ten. This material consisted of peripheral blood, taken in a trial of Ad26.COV2.S vaccine versus placebo. The receptors were sampled from a person aged 18-65 years who received the Ad26.COV2.S COVID-19 vaccine or a placebo. Both conserved end residues are trimmed from each CDR3. Each record gives: V gene, CDR3 length, J gene, D gene, CDR3 protein. D genes are given only for firm matches.

v_gene: TRBV4-1
len: 11
j_gene: TRBJ2-4
d_gene: -
CDR3aa: ASSFEGENIQY

v_gene: TRBV9
len: 11
j_gene: TRBJ1-1
d_gene: -
CDR3aa: ASSAGDGTEAF

v_gene: TRBV6-2/TRBV6-3
len: 13
j_gene: TRBJ1-2
d_gene: -
CDR3aa: ASSSSRYLNYGYT

v_gene: TRBV4-1
len: 13
j_gene: TRBJ1-1
d_gene: -
CDR3aa: ASSHVRPRQTEAF

v_gene: TRBV27
len: 14
j_gene: TRBJ2-2
d_gene: TRBD2
CDR3aa: ASSLFGGRGIGELF

v_gene: TRBV6-2/TRBV6-3
len: 12
j_gene: TRBJ1-1
d_gene: -
CDR3aa: ASSTREGLTEAF

v_gene: TRBV28
len: 15
j_gene: TRBJ1-1
d_gene: -
CDR3aa: ASRKPTLNRGNTEAF

v_gene: TRBV5-1
len: 12
j_gene: TRBJ1-6
d_gene: -
CDR3aa: ASSLYPNNSPLH

v_gene: TRBV5-6
len: 13
j_gene: TRBJ2-7
d_gene: -
CDR3aa: ASSLGGIDWDEQY

v_gene: TRBV28
len: 9
j_gene: TRBJ1-5
d_gene: -
CDR3aa: ASSLDQPQH

v_gene: TRBV7-9
len: 11
j_gene: TRBJ2-7
d_gene: -
CDR3aa: ASSQILGYEQY

v_gene: TRBV2
len: 11
j_gene: TRBJ2-5
d_gene: -
CDR3aa: ASRGEVGETQY

v_gene: TRBV6-1
len: 13
j_gene: TRBJ2-5
d_gene: TRBD1
CDR3aa: ASSEDRGRWETQY

v_gene: TRBV5-1
len: 12
j_gene: TRBJ1-1
d_gene: -
CDR3aa: ASSLIGTGTEAF

v_gene: TRBV21-1
len: 15
j_gene: TRBJ2-1
d_gene: -
CDR3aa: ASSKGGLAGAVHEQF

v_gene: TRBV4-3
len: 12
j_gene: TRBJ1-2
d_gene: -
CDR3aa: ASSQEARNYGYT

v_gene: TRBV11-2
len: 12
j_gene: TRBJ2-7
d_gene: TRBD1
CDR3aa: ASSLTGEFYEQY

v_gene: TRBV5-6
len: 12
j_gene: TRBJ1-3
d_gene: -
CDR3aa: ASSLRASGNTIY

v_gene: TRBV10-1
len: 11
j_gene: TRBJ2-3
d_gene: TRBD1
CDR3aa: ASLRGPRDTQY

v_gene: TRBV3-1/TRBV3-2
len: 13
j_gene: TRBJ2-1
d_gene: -
CDR3aa: ASSQMSGSYNEQF

v_gene: TRBV30
len: 11
j_gene: TRBJ2-5
d_gene: -
CDR3aa: AWSVGSQETQY

v_gene: TRBV27
len: 13
j_gene: TRBJ1-5
d_gene: -
CDR3aa: ASSSQGRSNQPQH

v_gene: TRBV4-3
len: 20
j_gene: TRBJ2-2
d_gene: TRBD2
CDR3aa: ASSRKLPFGLAGGSGSGELF

v_gene: TRBV29-1
len: 15
j_gene: TRBJ2-1
d_gene: -
CDR3aa: SVETSLWGDKHNEQF

v_gene: TRBV19
len: 13
j_gene: TRBJ2-7
d_gene: -
CDR3aa: ASSIDLGTNYEQY

v_gene: TRBV25-1
len: 11
j_gene: TRBJ2-7
d_gene: -
CDR3aa: ASSDLTGQRQY

v_gene: TRBV7-2
len: 13
j_gene: TRBJ1-2
d_gene: -
CDR3aa: ASSPGRAENYGYT

v_gene: TRBV6-1
len: 12
j_gene: TRBJ2-3
d_gene: -
CDR3aa: ASSEWESTDTQY

v_gene: TRBV5-5
len: 13
j_gene: TRBJ2-7
d_gene: TRBD2
CDR3aa: ASSPGLDNFYEQY

v_gene: TRBV5-1
len: 9
j_gene: TRBJ2-1
d_gene: -
CDR3aa: ASSDYNEQF

v_gene: TRBV24-1
len: 11
j_gene: TRBJ1-2
d_gene: TRBD1
CDR3aa: ATSRQGAFGYT

v_gene: TRBV4-1
len: 14
j_gene: TRBJ2-7
d_gene: TRBD2
CDR3aa: ASSQVLAGVVHEQY

v_gene: TRBV27
len: 12
j_gene: TRBJ2-7
d_gene: TRBD1
CDR3aa: ASSLTGVSNEQY

v_gene: TRBV7-2
len: 13
j_gene: TRBJ2-1
d_gene: TRBD1
CDR3aa: ASSSGTGVYNEQF

v_gene: TRBV6-4
len: 14
j_gene: TRBJ2-1
d_gene: TRBD2
CDR3aa: ASSAISGRAANEQF

v_gene: TRBV2
len: 12
j_gene: TRBJ2-7
d_gene: -
CDR3aa: ASNAQVRSYEQY

v_gene: TRBV5-4
len: 13
j_gene: TRBJ1-2
d_gene: TRBD1
CDR3aa: ASSLRGGAFYGYT

v_gene: TRBV20-1
len: 12
j_gene: TRBJ1-2
d_gene: -
CDR3aa: SASMGLLFYGYT

v_gene: TRBV3-1/TRBV3-2
len: 13
j_gene: TRBJ1-4
d_gene: -
CDR3aa: ASSQVGRANEKLF

v_gene: TRBV28
len: 12
j_gene: TRBJ2-2
d_gene: TRBD1
CDR3aa: ASSPGGNTGELF

v_gene: TRBV10-1
len: 9
j_gene: TRBJ2-1
d_gene: -
CDR3aa: ASSEWDEQF

v_gene: TRBV25-1
len: 13
j_gene: TRBJ2-2
d_gene: TRBD2
CDR3aa: ASSDSGGFTGELF

v_gene: TRBV29-1
len: 10
j_gene: TRBJ2-2
d_gene: -
CDR3aa: SVVGNTGELF

v_gene: TRBV10-3
len: 13
j_gene: TRBJ2-2
d_gene: TRBD2
CDR3aa: AIGTSGTNTGELF

v_gene: TRBV24-1
len: 12
j_gene: TRBJ2-5
d_gene: -
CDR3aa: ATSENRAQETQY

v_gene: TRBV12-5
len: 13
j_gene: TRBJ1-1
d_gene: -
CDR3aa: ASGLTQGMNTEAF

v_gene: TRBV28
len: 12
j_gene: TRBJ2-7
d_gene: TRBD1
CDR3aa: ATQTTGATYEQY

v_gene: TRBV12-3/TRBV12-4
len: 11
j_gene: TRBJ1-5
d_gene: TRBD1
CDR3aa: ASRPGQDQPQH

v_gene: TRBV2
len: 12
j_gene: TRBJ1-2
d_gene: -
CDR3aa: ASIGDSPFYGYT

v_gene: TRBV12-5
len: 12
j_gene: TRBJ1-1
d_gene: TRBD1
CDR3aa: ASGKGQGDTEAF

v_gene: TRBV4-3
len: 13
j_gene: TRBJ1-1
d_gene: -
CDR3aa: ASSQDWVRGGEAF

v_gene: TRBV4-1
len: 12
j_gene: TRBJ1-3
d_gene: TRBD1
CDR3aa: ASSAPGQRNTIY

v_gene: TRBV4-3
len: 12
j_gene: TRBJ1-1
d_gene: -
CDR3aa: ASSRQGMNTEAF

v_gene: TRBV19
len: 12
j_gene: TRBJ1-5
d_gene: TRBD1
CDR3aa: ASTQTGAGQPQH